The 27 T cell receptor beta chains reported below all come from one sample, sequenced in a study of blood T cells in healthy people across ages. It was with a sample-barcoded 5' primer and a J-beta primer mix that a second PCR of roughly 6 to 12 cycles was run. MiXCR, applied by TCRdb to the 5' RACE reads, yields one record per CDR3 protein. This table has about 800,000 distinct CDR3 sequences, around a quarter appearing once. This sample also appeared in a second study, on T cells of mothers and their children.

Sequencing was carried out using blood. These receptors were collected from a boy under 18 in good health.

This clonotype was detected only a few times. This chain joins TRBV4-2 and TRBJ2-7, with D perhaps matching TRBD1 (5 bases). V was cut by 0 bases and J by 5 bases, with 17 bases left in between. CDR1 is LGHNA and CDR2 is YNFKEQ in the germline V gene. This CDR3 is 16 amino acids long. The CDR3 nucleotides read TGTGCCAGCAGCCAAGAACCAGGGAAACTGGGTCACGAGCAGTACTTC. It specifies CASSQEPGKLGHEQYF.

The J gene is TRBJ1-2, the V gene TRBV9; possibly TRBD1 for D (5 bases). CDR3 length: 15 residues. Germline V CDR1 and CDR2: SGDLS, YYNGEE. Trimming removed 0 bases from V and 10 bases from J, with 19 bases in between. CDR3 loop: CASSVVHAGQFFYTF. The CDR3 DNA sequence: TGTGCCAGCAGCGTAGTGCACGCCGGACAATTTTTCTACACCTTC.

This clonotype was detected a few times. The chain couples TRBV5-1 to TRBJ2-5; the D is unclear. The CDR3 has 15 amino acids. Germline V CDR1 and CDR2: SGHRS, YFSETQ. Trimming took 1 base from V and 1 from J, leaving 11 bases between them. CDR3: CASSLFADRQETQYF. The CDR3 DNA reads as TGCGCCAGCAGCTTGTTCGCGGACCGCCAAGAGACCCAGTACTTC.

This clonotype came up a few times. The genes are TRBV5-5 and TRBJ2-5; D is possibly TRBD1 (6 bases). Trimming left V 2 bases short and J 4 bases short, with 12 bases between. Germline V gives CDR1 SGHKS, CDR2 YYEKEE (reference sequence). The CDR3 is 14 residues long. CDR3 nucleotides: TGTGCCAGCAGCTTACAGGGAATCACAGAGACCCAGTACTTC. Amino acids: CASSLQGITETQYF.

CDR3 sequence reads: CASTPEEQNPNTQYF. CDR3 nucleotide sequence: TGTGCCAGCACCCCGGAAGAGCAAAATCCTAATACGCAGTATTTT. This sequence joins TRBV7-9 and TRBJ2-3, with unresolved D. The ends were cut back, 7 bases at V and 7 bases at J, with 21 bases in the middle. The germline V gene encodes CDR1 SEHNR and CDR2 FQNEAQ (reference sequence). This CDR3 has 15 amino acids.

A few counts support this clonotype. The chain joins TRBV7-2 to TRBJ1-1; no firm D call. The CDR3 spans 21 residues. Trimming removed 1 base from V and 0 bases from J, with 27 bases in between. Per germline, CDR1 SGHTA and CDR2 FQGNSA. CDR3 protein: CASSLETPRRDWFHMNTEAFF. The CDR3 DNA is TGTGCCAGCAGCTTAGAAACCCCTAGGAGGGATTGGTTCCATATGAACACTGAAGCTTTCTTT. The full variable domain, with the rest looked up from reference TRBV7-2 and TRBJ1-1, is GAGVSQSPSNKVTEKGKDVELRCDPISGHTALYWYRQSLGQGLEFLIYFQGNSAPDKSGLPSDRFSAERTGGSVSTLTIQRTQQEDSAVYLCASSLETPRRDWFHMNTEAFFGQGTRLTVV.

This clonotype has ten or more counts. The chain uses TRBV25-1 and TRBJ2-7; 7 bases agree with TRBD1. Looked up from germline, CDR1 is MGHDK and CDR2 is SYGVNS. V lost 1 base and J lost 4; bases outside the gene matches: 7. The CDR3 totals 15 residues. CDR3 protein: CASSESAGGSYEQYF. The CDR3 DNA reads TGTGCCAGCAGTGAATCCGCAGGGGGATCATACGAGCAGTACTTC.

In its sample, this clonotype was seen a few times. The J gene is TRBJ2-7, the V gene TRBV7-9; 10 bases fit TRBD2. V dropped 4 bases and J dropped 0; count of bases not matched to a gene: 6. Per the germline V gene, CDR1 is SEHNR and CDR2 is FQNEAQ (reference sequence). The CDR3 is 16 amino acids. The CDR3 sequence: CASSSGLAEYSYEQYF. CDR3 sequence (DNA): TGTGCCAGCAGCTCCGGACTAGCGGAATACTCCTACGAGCAGTACTTC.

This clonotype was counted many times. J is TRBJ2-3 and V is TRBV29-1, with 7 bases fitting TRBD1. The CDR3 totals 15 residues. V dropped 0 bases and J dropped 0; count of bases not matched to a gene: 3. CDR1 SQVTM and CDR2 ANQGSEA come from the germline V gene. The CDR3 DNA sequence: TGCAGCGTTGAAGATGACAGGGAGAGCACAGATACGCAGTATTTT. Translating it yields CSVEDDRESTDTQYF.

The CDR3 coding sequence is TGTGCCAGCAGTTTAATGGGGACAGGGGCCACCCACGAGCAGTACTTC. Protein sequence: CASSLMGTGATHEQYF. The chain joins TRBV28 to TRBJ2-5, with 10 bases aligning to TRBD1. The DNA matches TRBJ2-7 better at its end, which makes the J call doubtful. The CDR3 runs to 16 residues. Germline V CDR1 and CDR2: MDHEN, SYDVKM.

V usage is TRBV29-1 and J usage is TRBJ2-7; the D call may be TRBD1 or TRBD2 (5 bases each). The CDR3 consists of 13 residues. The V gene lost 3 bases and the J gene lost 3 bases, with 12 bases spanning the gap. Germline values: CDR1 SQVTM, CDR2 ANQGSEA. CDR3 sequence (DNA): TGCAGCGTTGAGGCAGGGACCGGCTACGAGCAGTACTTC. Encoded protein: CSVEAGTGYEQYF.

V and J are TRBV7-6 and TRBJ2-7, with 9 bases lining up with TRBD1. V shed 2 bases, J shed 5 bases, and the junction held 10 bases outside the gene matches. CDR1 and CDR2 (germline): SGHVS, FNYEAQ. This CDR3 region has 16 residues. The CDR3 loop reads CASSLSATGGIHEQYF. The CDR3 DNA sequence: TGTGCCAGCAGCTTATCCGCCACAGGGGGCATCCACGAGCAGTACTTC.

Comment on this clonotype: An end of the junction does not agree with germline; a read error may underlie this. The rearrangement joins TRBV28 to TRBJ1-4; possibly TRBD1 for D (5 bases). This CDR3 comprises 13 residues. CDR1 MDHEN and CDR2 SYDVKM come from the germline V gene. The CDR3 coding sequence is TGTGCTAGCAGTTGGGGGGGGGACGAAAAACTGTTTTTT. Translating gives CASSWGGDEKLFF.

The chain is built from TRBV4-3 and TRBJ2-7; 7 bases line up with TRBD2. CDR3 size: 16 residues. Trimming cost V 4 bases and J 3 bases; bases outside gene matches: 12. Germline-derived CDR1 and CDR2 are LGHNA and YSLEER. The CDR3 protein is CASSLAWGGSIYEQYF. The CDR3 nucleotides read TGCGCCAGCAGCCTCGCTTGGGGCGGGAGTATCTACGAGCAGTACTTC.

This clonotype was seen a handful of times. The chain employs TRBV28 and TRBJ2-5; TRBD1 is a possible D gene (6 bases). The length of the CDR3 is 14 residues. V lost 6 bases to trimming and J lost 2 bases, with 13 bases between them. The germline gives CDR1 MDHEN, CDR2 SYDVKM. Here the CDR3 reads CASRPTGRQETQYF. In DNA, the CDR3 is TGTGCCAGCAGGCCAACAGGGAGACAAGAGACCCAGTACTTC.

Ten or more counts support this clonotype. The chain carries TRBV12-3 or TRBV12-4 and TRBJ1-3; no clear D gene. The CDR3 totals 12 residues. V was shortened by 6 bases and J by 0 bases, with 3 bases between the two germline ends. CDR3 loop: CASSPSGNTIYF. The CDR3 region has the DNA TGTGCCAGCAGCCCCTCTGGAAACACCATATATTTT.

This clonotype was counted only a few times. This chain links TRBV14 with TRBJ2-1; tentatively, D is TRBD2 (5 bases). Trimming removed 1 base at V and 3 bases at J, with 13 bases between. The CDR3 contains 16 residues. Germline CDR1 SGHDN, CDR2 FVKESK. CDR3 bases: TGTGCCAGCAGCCAAGTGAGGCTAGCAGGCTACAATGAGCAGTTCTTC. This gives the protein CASSQVRLAGYNEQFF.

This clonotype was recorded a few times. This chain links TRBV20-1 with TRBJ2-4; 7 bases fit TRBD1. Trimming took 1 base from V and 7 from J; bases not matched to a gene: 7. The CDR3 length is 14 residues. CDR1 is DFQATT and CDR2 is SNEGSKA in the germline V gene (reference sequence). CDR3 coding DNA: TGCAGTGCTAGAGGGACAGGTCTCGGGAACATTCAGTACTTC. It yields the protein CSARGTGLGNIQYF.

This clonotype was counted many times. This chain connects TRBV7-9 to TRBJ1-1; D is unclear. Germline CDR1 and CDR2: SEHNR and FQNEAQ (reference sequence). The germline V and J ends were trimmed by 5 bases and 3 bases, with 7 bases remaining between them. The CDR3 is 12 residues long. CDR3 protein: CASSPGDTEAFF. The CDR3 coding sequence is TGTGCCAGCAGCCCAGGAGACACTGAAGCTTTCTTT.

The chain employs TRBV15 and TRBJ1-2; D remains ambiguous. This CDR3 spans 12 amino acids. Germline V gives CDR1 LNHNV, CDR2 YYDKDF (reference sequence). The V end lost 3 bases, the J end lost 3 bases, and 5 bases lay between the germline ends. CDR3 amino acids: CATSRVDYGYTF. The CDR3 DNA is TGTGCCACCAGCAGGGTGGACTATGGCTACACCTTC.

The chain has TRBV28 and TRBJ1-2; 8 bases align to TRBD1. Trimming at V came to 10 bases and at J to 5 bases, leaving 27 bases not matched to a gene. The CDR3 has 19 amino acids. The germline V gene encodes CDR1 MDHEN and CDR2 SYDVKM. CDR3 coding DNA: TGTGCCAACAGAGTACAGGGGGTCTCTGACTCTCCCTCAATTTATGGCTACACCTTC. Protein sequence: CANRVQGVSDSPSIYGYTF.

This clonotype came up a few times. The chain combines TRBV20-1 with TRBJ1-1, with 7 bases lining up with TRBD1. Germline trimming cut 6 bases from V and 0 bases from J; bases unmatched to any gene: 4. Germline assignment: CDR1 DFQATT and CDR2 SNEGSKA (reference sequence). The CDR3 sequence is 13 residues long. CDR3 coding DNA: TGCAGTGCGCCCGGGACAGTGAACACTGAAGCTTTCTTT. This gives the protein CSAPGTVNTEAFF.

This clonotype was detected a few times. The J gene is TRBJ2-3, the V gene TRBV18, with a weak D call TRBD2 (5 bases). The CDR3 sequence is 17 residues long. Germline V lookup: CDR1 KGHSH, CDR2 LQKENI. V lost 2 bases and J 5 bases, leaving 20 bases between the germline ends. The CDR3 spells CASSPSLGLYSRDTQYF. The CDR3 DNA reads TGTGCCAGCTCACCAAGTCTAGGACTCTACTCAAGAGATACGCAGTATTTT.

The CDR3 region has the DNA TGTGCCAGCAGTTTAATGGCGGGGGGCTACAATGAGCAGTTCTTC. Translated, it gives CASSLMAGGYNEQFF. V gene TRBV27 combines with J gene TRBJ2-1, with TRBD2 matching 8 bases. V lost 2 bases and J lost 3; bases outside the gene matches: 3. This CDR3 has 15 amino acids. CDR1 MNHEY and CDR2 SMNVEV come from the germline V gene (reference sequence).

This clonotype showed up just a few times. A much larger clone sits a single nucleotide away, making a read error possible. The V call is TRBV7-6, the J call TRBJ2-3; 11 bases are a match to TRBD2. CDR3 length: 20 residues. Germline CDR1 is SGHVS and CDR2 is FNYEAQ. The CDR3 sequence: CASSPRLIAGGPVGTDAQYF. DNA for the CDR3: TGTGCCAGCAGCCCCCGACTTATAGCGGGGGGGCCGGTTGGCACAGATGCGCAGTATTTT. The whole variable domain, remainder taken from reference TRBV7-6 and TRBJ2-3, is GAGVSQSPRYKVTKRGQDVALRCDPISGHVSLYWYRQALGQGPEFLTYFNYEAQQDKSGLPNDRFSAERPEGSISTLTIQRTEQRDSAMYRCASSPRLIAGGPVGTDAQYFGPGTRLTVL.

This clonotype was picked up a small number of times. This rearrangement joins TRBV27 to TRBJ1-5; D is ambiguous. This CDR3 is 14 amino acids long. V gave up 4 bases and J gave up 2 bases, with 9 bases separating them. Germline-derived CDR1 and CDR2 are MNHEY and SMNVEV (reference sequence). The CDR3 spells CASSSYSGNQPQHF. For the CDR3, the DNA is TGTGCCAGCAGTTCATATTCTGGCAATCAGCCCCAGCATTTT.

The chain links TRBV27 to TRBJ2-5; a possible D gene is TRBD1 (5 bases). The last part of the DNA fits TRBJ2-7 better; the J call may be wrong. CDR3 length: 15 residues. Germline V gives CDR1 MNHEY, CDR2 SMNVEV (reference sequence). CDR3 nucleotides: TGTGCCAGCACAGGGTGTCGGGTACAAGCGTGCGAGCAGTACTTC. Translated, it gives CASTGCRVQACEQYF.